This T cell receptor beta chain stems from a study of cytomegalovirus exposure and HLA in healthy donors. PCR involved 60 Vbeta and 13 Jbeta primers. Method: immunoSEQ multiplex PCR; TCRdb's copy keeps in-frame clones and lacks some. The repertoire holds about 200,000 clones, with roughly 80% as singletons. This CDR3 is 17 amino acids long. Germline V lookup: CDR1 SGHRS, CDR2 YFSETQ. V lost 2 bases and J lost 0, with 16 bases in between. The chain recombines TRBV5-1 with TRBJ2-3; TRBD1 might be the D (6 bases). The origin of this receptor is a man aged 35 to 55 in good health and CMV-seronegative. Sequenced sample: PBMCs. The CDR3 region is CASSLGLGTPSTDTQYF. The CDR3 nucleotides read TGCGCCAGCAGCTTAGGCTTGGGGACACCAAGCACAGATACGCAGTATTTT.